The T cell receptor beta chain described here comes from a study of preoperative IRX-2 immunotherapy in early breast cancer. As to treatment: preoperative locoregional IRX-2 cytokine immunotherapy. Patients received preoperative, locoregional IRX-2 cytokine immunotherapy in a phase Ib study. CDR3 length: 17 amino acids. In germline, CDR1 is MRHNA, CDR2 SNTAGT. The V segment lost 5 bases and the J segment 8 bases; nucleotides outside the gene matches: 15. This clone was recorded once. Sequencing used immunoSEQ multiplex PCR; TCRdb keeps in-frame clones, though not all of them. The table lists some 32,000 clones, under 85% of them singletons, with 2% to 3% in the top ten.

This clonotype originated in a human donor with breast cancer. The sample in question was lymph node tissue, obtained from a patient treated with IRX-2 immunotherapy. The J gene is TRBJ1-2, the V gene TRBV6-4; 12 nucleotides line up with TRBD1. The CDR3 sequence is CASSYSRPGQGARGYTF. The CDR3, as DNA: TGTGCCAGCAGTTATTCTAGACCGGGACAGGGGGCGCGGGGCTACACCTTC.